This TCR beta chain stems from a study of shared clonotypes between healthy human individuals. The wider study: Contributing individuals were two females and three males aged 18 to 49. Whole-study findings and limits: Owing to a small donor count, the genetic and exposure-history diversity represented was limited.

Naive CD45RA+ and memory CD45RA-negative subsets were split from CD4+ cells. Germline V gene data show CDR1 as MDHEN and CDR2 as SYDVKM. The CDR3 extends over 13 amino acids. With 6 bases removed from V and 7 bases from J, the gap between germline ends came to 13 bases. Only one count was recorded for this clone. Its specificity is unknown. Deep was the level used in running the assay. Produced via immunoSEQ multiplex PCR; TCRdb's table is partial and in-frame only. The sample holds 950,000 to 1,100,000 clones, about 84% seen once. This clonotype was obtained from a man aged 18 to 29 in good health. Some clones in this sample may be carry-over from other donors' samples. The V call is TRBV28, the J call TRBJ1-5; tentatively, D is TRBD1 (5 bases). Sequencing input: memory CD4+ T cells from PBMCs. Subset given: CD45RA-negative fraction. The CDR3: CASSPGGWQPQHF. In DNA, the CDR3 is TGTGCCAGCAGCCCGGGGGGATGGCAGCCCCAGCATTTT.